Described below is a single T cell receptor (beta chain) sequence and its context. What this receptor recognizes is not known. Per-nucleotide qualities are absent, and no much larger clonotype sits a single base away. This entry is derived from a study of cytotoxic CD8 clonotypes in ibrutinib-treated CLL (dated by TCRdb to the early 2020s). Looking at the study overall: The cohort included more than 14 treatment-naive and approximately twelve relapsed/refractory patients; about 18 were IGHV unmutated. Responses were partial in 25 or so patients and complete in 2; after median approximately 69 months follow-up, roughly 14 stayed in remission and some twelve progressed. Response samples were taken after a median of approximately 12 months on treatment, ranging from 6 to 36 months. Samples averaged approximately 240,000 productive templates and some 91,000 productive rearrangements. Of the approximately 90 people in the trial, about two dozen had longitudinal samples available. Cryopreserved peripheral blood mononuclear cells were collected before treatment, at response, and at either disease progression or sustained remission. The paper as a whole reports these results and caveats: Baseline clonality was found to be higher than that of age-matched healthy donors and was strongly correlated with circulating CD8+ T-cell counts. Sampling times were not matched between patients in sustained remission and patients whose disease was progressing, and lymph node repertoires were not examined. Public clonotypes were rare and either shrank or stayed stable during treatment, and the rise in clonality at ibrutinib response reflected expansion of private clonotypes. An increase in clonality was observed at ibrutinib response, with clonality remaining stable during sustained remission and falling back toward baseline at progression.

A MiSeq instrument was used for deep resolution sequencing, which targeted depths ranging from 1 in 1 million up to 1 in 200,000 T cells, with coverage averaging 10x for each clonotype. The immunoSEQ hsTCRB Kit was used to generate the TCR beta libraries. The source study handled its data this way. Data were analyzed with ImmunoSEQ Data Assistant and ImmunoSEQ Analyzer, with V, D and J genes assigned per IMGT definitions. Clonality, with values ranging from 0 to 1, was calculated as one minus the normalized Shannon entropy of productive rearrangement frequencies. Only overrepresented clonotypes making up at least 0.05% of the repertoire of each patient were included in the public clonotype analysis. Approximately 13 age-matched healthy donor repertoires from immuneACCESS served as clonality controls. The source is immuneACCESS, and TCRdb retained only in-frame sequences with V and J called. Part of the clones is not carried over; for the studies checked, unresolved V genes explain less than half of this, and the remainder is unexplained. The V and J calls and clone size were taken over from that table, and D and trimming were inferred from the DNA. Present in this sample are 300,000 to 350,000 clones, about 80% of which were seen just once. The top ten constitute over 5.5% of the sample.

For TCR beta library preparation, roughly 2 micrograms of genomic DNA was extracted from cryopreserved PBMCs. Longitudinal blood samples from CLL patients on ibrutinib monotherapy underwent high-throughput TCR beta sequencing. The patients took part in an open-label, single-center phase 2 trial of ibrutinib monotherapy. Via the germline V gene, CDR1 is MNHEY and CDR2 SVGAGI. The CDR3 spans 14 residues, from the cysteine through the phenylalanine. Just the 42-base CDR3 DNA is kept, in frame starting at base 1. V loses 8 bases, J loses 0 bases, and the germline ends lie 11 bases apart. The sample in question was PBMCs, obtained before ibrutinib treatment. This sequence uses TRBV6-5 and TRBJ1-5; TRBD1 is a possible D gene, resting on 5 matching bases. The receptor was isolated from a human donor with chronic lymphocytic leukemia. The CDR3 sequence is CASGGLYSNQPQHF. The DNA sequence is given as TGTGCCAGCGGGGGTCTCTATAGCAATCAGCCCCAGCATTTT.